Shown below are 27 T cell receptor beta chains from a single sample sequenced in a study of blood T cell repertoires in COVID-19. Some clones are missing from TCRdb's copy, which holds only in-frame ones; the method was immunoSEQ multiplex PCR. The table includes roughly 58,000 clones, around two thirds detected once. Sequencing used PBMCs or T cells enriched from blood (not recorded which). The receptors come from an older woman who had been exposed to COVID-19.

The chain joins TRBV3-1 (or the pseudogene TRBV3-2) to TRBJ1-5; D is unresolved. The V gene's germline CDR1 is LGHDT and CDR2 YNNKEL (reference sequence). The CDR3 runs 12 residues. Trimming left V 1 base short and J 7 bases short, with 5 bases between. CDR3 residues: CASSQGEQPQHF. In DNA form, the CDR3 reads TGTGCCAGCAGCCAAGGGGAGCAGCCCCAGCATTTT.

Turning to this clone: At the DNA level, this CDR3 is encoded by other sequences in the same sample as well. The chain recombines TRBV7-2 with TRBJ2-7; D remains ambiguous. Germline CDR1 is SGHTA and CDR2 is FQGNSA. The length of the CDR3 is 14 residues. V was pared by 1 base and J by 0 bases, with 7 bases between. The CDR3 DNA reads TGTGCCAGCAGCTTAGTTCCCTCCTCCTACGAGCAGTACTTC. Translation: CASSLVPSSYEQYF.

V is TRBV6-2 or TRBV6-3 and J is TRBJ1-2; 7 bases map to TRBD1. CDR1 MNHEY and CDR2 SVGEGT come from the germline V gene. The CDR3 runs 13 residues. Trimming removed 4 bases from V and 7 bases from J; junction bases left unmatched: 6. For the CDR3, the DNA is TGTGCCAGCAGTTTGGACAGGCGTGGTGGCTACACCTTC. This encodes CASSLDRRGGYTF.

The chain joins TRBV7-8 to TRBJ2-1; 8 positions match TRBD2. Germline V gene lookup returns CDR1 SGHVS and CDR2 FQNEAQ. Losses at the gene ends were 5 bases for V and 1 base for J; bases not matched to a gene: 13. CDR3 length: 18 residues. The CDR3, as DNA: TGTGCCAGCAGCCGACCTAGGGAGCGGGGGAAATCCTACAATGAGCAGTTCTTC. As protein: CASSRPRERGKSYNEQFF.

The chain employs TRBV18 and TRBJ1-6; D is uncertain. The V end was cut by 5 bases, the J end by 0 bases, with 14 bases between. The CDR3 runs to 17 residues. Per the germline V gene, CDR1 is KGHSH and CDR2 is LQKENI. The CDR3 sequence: CASSTSRLSSYNSPLHF. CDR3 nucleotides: TGTGCCAGCTCAACGTCTAGACTAAGCTCCTATAATTCACCCCTCCACTTT.

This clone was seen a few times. The chain's CDR3 is CSVEDRAGAADTQYF. The CDR3 bases are TGCAGCGTTGAAGATAGGGCGGGAGCTGCAGATACGCAGTATTTT. The chain links TRBV29-1 to TRBJ2-3; TRBD2 aligns across 7 bases. J gave up 4 bases and V 0 bases, and 7 bases lay outside the gene matches. Germline V CDR1 and CDR2: SQVTM, ANQGSEA. This CDR3 spans 15 amino acids.

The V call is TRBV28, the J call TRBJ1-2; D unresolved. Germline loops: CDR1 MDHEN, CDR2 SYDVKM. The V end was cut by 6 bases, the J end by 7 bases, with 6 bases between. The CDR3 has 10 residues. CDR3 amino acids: CASSSFGYTF. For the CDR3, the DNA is TGTGCCAGCAGCTCGTTTGGCTACACCTTC.

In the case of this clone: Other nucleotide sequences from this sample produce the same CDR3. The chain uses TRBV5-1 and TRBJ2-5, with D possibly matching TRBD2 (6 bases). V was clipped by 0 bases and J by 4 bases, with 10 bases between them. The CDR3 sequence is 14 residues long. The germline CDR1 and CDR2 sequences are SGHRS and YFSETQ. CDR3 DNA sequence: TGCGCCAGCAGCTTGGGTCAGGGAGGAGAGACCCAGTACTTC. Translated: CASSLGQGGETQYF. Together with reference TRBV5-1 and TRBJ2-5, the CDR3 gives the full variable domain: KAGVTQTPRYLIKTRGQQVTLSCSPISGHRSVSWYQQTPGQGLQFLFEYFSETQRNKGNFPGRFSGRQFSNSRSEMNVSTLELGDSALYLCASSLGQGGETQYFGPGTRLLVL.

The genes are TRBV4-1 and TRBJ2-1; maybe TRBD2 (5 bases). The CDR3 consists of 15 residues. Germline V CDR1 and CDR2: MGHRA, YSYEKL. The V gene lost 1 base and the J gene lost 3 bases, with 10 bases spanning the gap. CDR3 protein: CASSQGGSVYNEQFF. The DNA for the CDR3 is TGCGCCAGCAGCCAAGGCGGGTCCGTCTACAATGAGCAGTTCTTC.

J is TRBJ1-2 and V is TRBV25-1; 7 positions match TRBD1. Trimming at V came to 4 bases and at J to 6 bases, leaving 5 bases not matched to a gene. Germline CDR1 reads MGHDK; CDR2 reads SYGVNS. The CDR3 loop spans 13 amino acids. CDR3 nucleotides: TGTGCCAGCAGTGTACAGGGGCGGGATGGCTACACCTTC. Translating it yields CASSVQGRDGYTF.

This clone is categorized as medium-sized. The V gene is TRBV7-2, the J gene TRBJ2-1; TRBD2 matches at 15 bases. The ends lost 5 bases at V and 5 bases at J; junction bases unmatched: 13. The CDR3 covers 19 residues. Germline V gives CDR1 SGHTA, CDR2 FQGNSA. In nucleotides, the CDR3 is TGTGCCAGCAGCCCAGGACTAGCGGGGGGGCACGCCCCCAACAATGAGCAGTTCTTC. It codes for CASSPGLAGGHAPNNEQFF.

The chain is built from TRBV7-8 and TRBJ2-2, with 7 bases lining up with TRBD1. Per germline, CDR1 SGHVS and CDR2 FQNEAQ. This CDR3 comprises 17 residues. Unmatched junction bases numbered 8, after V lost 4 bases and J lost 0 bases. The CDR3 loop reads CASSSSRQGPNTGELFF. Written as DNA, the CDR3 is TGTGCCAGCAGCTCTAGCCGACAGGGACCGAACACCGGGGAGCTGTTTTTT.

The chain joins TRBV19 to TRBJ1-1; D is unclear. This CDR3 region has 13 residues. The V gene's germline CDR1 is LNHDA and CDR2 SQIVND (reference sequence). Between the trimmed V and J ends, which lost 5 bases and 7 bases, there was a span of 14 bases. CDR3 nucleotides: TGTGCCAGTAGTGGGCCGGAAGCCTTTGAAGCTTTCTTT. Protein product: CASSGPEAFEAFF.

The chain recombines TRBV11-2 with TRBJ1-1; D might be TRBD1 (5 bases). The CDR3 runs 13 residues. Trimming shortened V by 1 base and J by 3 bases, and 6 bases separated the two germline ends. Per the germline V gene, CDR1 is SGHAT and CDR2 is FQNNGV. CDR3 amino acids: CASSLGDYTEAFF. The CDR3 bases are TGTGCCAGCAGCTTAGGGGACTACACTGAAGCTTTCTTT.

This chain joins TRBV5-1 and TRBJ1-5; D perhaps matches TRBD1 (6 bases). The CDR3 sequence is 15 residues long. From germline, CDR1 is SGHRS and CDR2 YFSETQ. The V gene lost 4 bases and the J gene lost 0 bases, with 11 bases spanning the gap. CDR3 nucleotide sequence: TGCGCCAGCAGCGTGACGACAGGTAGCAATCAGCCCCAGCATTTT. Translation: CASSVTTGSNQPQHF.

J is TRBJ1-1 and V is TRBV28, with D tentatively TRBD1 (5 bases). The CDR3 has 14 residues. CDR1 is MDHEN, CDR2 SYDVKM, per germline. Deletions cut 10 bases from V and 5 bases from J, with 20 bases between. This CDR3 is CAIFPGPGGTEAFF. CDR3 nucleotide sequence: TGTGCCATTTTCCCGGGACCGGGGGGAACTGAAGCTTTCTTT.

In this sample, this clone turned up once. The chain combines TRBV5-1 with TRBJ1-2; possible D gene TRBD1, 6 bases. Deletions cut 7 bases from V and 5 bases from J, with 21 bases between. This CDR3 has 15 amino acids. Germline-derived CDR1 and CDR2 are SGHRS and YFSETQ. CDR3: CASQPIDRSQYGYTF. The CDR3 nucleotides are TGCGCCAGCCAACCAATAGACAGGTCGCAATATGGCTACACCTTC. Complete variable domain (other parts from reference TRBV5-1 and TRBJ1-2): KAGVTQTPRYLIKTRGQQVTLSCSPISGHRSVSWYQQTPGQGLQFLFEYFSETQRNKGNFPGRFSGRQFSNSRSEMNVSTLELGDSALYLCASQPIDRSQYGYTFGSGTRLTVV.

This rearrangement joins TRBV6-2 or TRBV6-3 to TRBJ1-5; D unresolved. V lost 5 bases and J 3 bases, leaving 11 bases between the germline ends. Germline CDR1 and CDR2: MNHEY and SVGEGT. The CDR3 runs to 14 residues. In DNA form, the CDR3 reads TGTGCCAGCAGTCCATCAGATCCCAATCAGCCCCAGCATTTT. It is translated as CASSPSDPNQPQHF.

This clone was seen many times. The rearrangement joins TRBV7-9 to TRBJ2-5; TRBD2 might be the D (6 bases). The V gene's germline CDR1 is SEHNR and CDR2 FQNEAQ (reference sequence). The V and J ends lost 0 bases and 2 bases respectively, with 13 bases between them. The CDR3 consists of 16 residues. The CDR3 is CASSLALSSGQETQYF. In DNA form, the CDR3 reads TGTGCCAGCAGCTTAGCGCTTTCCAGCGGGCAAGAGACCCAGTACTTC.

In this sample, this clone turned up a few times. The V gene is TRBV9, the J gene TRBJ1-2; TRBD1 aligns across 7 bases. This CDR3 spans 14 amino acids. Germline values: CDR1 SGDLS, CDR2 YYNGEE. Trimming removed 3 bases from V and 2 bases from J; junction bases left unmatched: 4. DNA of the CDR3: TGTGCCAGCAGCGACCAGGGACAGAACTATGGCTACACCTTC. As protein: CASSDQGQNYGYTF.

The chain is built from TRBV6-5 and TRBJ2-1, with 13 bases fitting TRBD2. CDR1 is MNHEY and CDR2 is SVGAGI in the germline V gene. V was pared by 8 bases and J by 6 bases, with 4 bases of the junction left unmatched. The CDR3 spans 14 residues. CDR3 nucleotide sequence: TGTGCCAGCTGTACTAGCGGGGGGGCCAATGAGCAGTTCTTC. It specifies CASCTSGGANEQFF.

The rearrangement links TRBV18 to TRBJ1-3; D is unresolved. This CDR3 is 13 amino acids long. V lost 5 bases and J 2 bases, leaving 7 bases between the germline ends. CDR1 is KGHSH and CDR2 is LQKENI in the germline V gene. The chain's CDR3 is CASSERPGNTIYF. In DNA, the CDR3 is TGTGCCAGCTCAGAGCGTCCTGGAAACACCATATATTTT.

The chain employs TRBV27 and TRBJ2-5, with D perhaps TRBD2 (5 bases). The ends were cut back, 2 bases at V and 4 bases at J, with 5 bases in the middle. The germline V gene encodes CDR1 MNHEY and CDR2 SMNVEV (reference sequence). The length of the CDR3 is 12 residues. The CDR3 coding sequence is TGTGCCAGCAGTTTAGCGGGAGAGACCCAGTACTTC. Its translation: CASSLAGETQYF.

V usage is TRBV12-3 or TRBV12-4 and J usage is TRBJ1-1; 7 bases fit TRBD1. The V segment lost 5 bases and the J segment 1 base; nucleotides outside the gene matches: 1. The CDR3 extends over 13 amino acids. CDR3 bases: TGTGCCAGCAGTCGACAGGGGAACACTGAAGCTTTCTTT. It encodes CASSRQGNTEAFF.

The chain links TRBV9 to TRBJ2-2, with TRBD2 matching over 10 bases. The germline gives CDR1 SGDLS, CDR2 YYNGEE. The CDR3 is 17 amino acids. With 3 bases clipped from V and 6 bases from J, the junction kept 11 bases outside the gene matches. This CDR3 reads CASSGAPSGRHPGELFF. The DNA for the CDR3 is TGTGCCAGCAGCGGAGCCCCTAGCGGGAGACACCCCGGGGAGCTGTTTTTT.

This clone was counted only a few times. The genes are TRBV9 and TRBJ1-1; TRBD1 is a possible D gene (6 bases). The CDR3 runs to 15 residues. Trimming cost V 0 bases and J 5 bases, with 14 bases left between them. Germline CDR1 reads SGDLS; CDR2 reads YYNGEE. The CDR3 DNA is TGTGCCAGCAGCGTAGATGCCCAGGGGTCTACTGAAGCTTTCTTT. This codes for CASSVDAQGSTEAFF.

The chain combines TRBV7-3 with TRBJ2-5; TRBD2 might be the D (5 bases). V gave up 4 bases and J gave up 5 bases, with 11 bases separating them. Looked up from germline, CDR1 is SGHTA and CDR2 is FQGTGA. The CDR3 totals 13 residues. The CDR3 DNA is TGTGCCAGCAGCTCCAACCCTAGCGAGACCCAGTACTTC. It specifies CASSSNPSETQYF.